One sample yielded the 22 T cell receptor beta chains listed below, sequenced in a study of radiation and T cells in renal cell carcinoma. Sequencing was performed with immunoSEQ multiplex PCR; in TCRdb, only in-frame clones are kept and a portion is missing. The sample carries 160,000 or so clones, roughly 87% recorded once. Time point defined: blood 2 weeks post-SBRT. The sample's treatment: 15 Gy SBRT to primary tumor, nephrectomy 4 weeks later. Sequences were derived from blood, sampled from a patient whose treatment included radiotherapy and nephrectomy. These receptors were obtained from a woman in her 50s with renal cell carcinoma.

The chain joins TRBV4-2 to TRBJ2-7, with 7 nucleotides matching TRBD1. J was trimmed by 2 bases and V by 0 bases; bases with no gene match: 10. The CDR3 has 17 amino acids. Per germline, CDR1 LGHNA and CDR2 YNFKEQ. The DNA of the CDR3 is TGTGCCAGCAGCCAAGATATGAGCCGGGACAGCCCCTACGAGCAGTACTTC. It is translated as CASSQDMSRDSPYEQYF.

This chain joins TRBV5-5 and TRBJ1-1; TRBD1 agrees at 9 bases. J lost 2 bases, V lost 1 base, and 6 bases had no gene match. CDR1 and CDR2 (germline): SGHKS, YYEKEE (reference sequence). The CDR3 has 16 residues. CDR3 in DNA: TGTGCCAGCAGCTTGCTCGGGACAGGGAGAAACACTGAAGCTTTCTTT. Encoded protein: CASSLLGTGRNTEAFF.

About this clone: Germline and junction disagree at one end, which may indicate a read error. The gene calls are TRBV6-6 and TRBJ1-4; D remains unclear. CDR3 length: 13 amino acids. Germline lookup yields CDR1 MNHNY and CDR2 SVGAGI (reference sequence). CDR3 in DNA: TGTGCCAGCAGTTACGACACCTTGACTATCGGTGGGTTT. Encoded protein: CASSYDTLTIGGF.

This clone was observed a single time. The chain recombines TRBV29-1 with TRBJ2-7; D possibly corresponds to TRBD2 (5 bases). The V and J ends lost 6 bases and 2 bases respectively, with 14 bases between them. CDR1 and CDR2 (germline): SQVTM, ANQGSEA. This CDR3 is 13 amino acids long. CDR3 nucleotides: TGCAGCGTGGGGAGACCGGCCCCCTACGAGCAGTACTTC. As protein: CSVGRPAPYEQYF.

This rearrangement joins TRBV7-2 to TRBJ1-1; the D is unclear. Germline values: CDR1 SGHTA, CDR2 FQGNSA. The CDR3 length is 16 residues. Trimming took off 1 base at V and 5 bases at J, with 17 bases between the two ends. Written as DNA, the CDR3 is TGTGCCAGCAGCTTAGTTCTGGGGAGGACGGAGACTGAAGCTTTCTTT. It codes for CASSLVLGRTETEAFF.

This chain uses TRBV30 with TRBJ1-2; D is ambiguous. V was clipped by 3 bases and J by 4 bases, with 18 bases between them. The V gene's germline CDR1 is GTSNPN and CDR2 SVGIG (reference sequence). The CDR3 has 15 residues. The CDR3 is CAWSLGEARFYGYTF. The CDR3 coding sequence is TGTGCCTGGAGCCTAGGCGAGGCCCGCTTCTATGGCTACACCTTC. Based on the CDR3 plus reference TRBV30 and TRBJ1-2, the full variable domain is SQTIHQWPATLVQPVGSPLSLECTVEGTSNPNLYWYRQAAGRGLQLLFYSVGIGQISSEVPQNLSASRPQDRQFILSSKKLLLSDSGFYLCAWSLGEARFYGYTFGSGTRLTVV.

The rearrangement joins TRBV19 to TRBJ1-5; D perhaps matches TRBD1 (5 bases). The germline CDR1 and CDR2 sequences are LNHDA and SQIVND (reference sequence). The CDR3 length is 16 residues. V was shortened by 2 bases and J by 4 bases, with 15 bases between the two germline ends. The CDR3 sequence: CASSILEGASNQPQHF. The CDR3 DNA is TGTGCCAGTAGTATACTTGAAGGGGCTAGTAATCAGCCCCAGCATTTT.

The CDR3 DNA follows: TGTGCCAGCAGCTTAGCCAGGGGGCGTTACACTGAAGCTTTCTTT. Residues: CASSLARGRYTEAFF. The chain is built from TRBV11-2 and TRBJ1-1, with TRBD1 matching 8 bases. Germline V gives CDR1 SGHAT, CDR2 FQNNGV. The trim removed 1 base at V and 3 bases at J, leaving 4 bases unmatched. The CDR3 runs to 15 residues.

The V gene is TRBV29-1, the J gene TRBJ2-6; D ambiguous. The CDR3 covers 17 residues. Germline loops: CDR1 SQVTM, CDR2 ANQGSEA. V shed 5 bases and J shed 5 bases, with 22 bases lying between them. The CDR3 here is CSVSQESIQSRANVLTF. The CDR3 DNA reads as TGCAGCGTTTCGCAGGAAAGCATACAAAGTCGGGCCAACGTCCTGACTTTC.

The chain combines TRBV7-9 with TRBJ2-7, with D perhaps TRBD1 (6 bases). Per germline, CDR1 SEHNR and CDR2 FQNEAQ (reference sequence). This CDR3 is 14 amino acids long. The germline V and J ends were trimmed by 5 bases and 3 bases, with 14 bases remaining between them. Here the CDR3 reads CASSRRGGFYEQYF. For the CDR3, the DNA is TGTGCCAGCAGCCGGAGAGGGGGATTCTACGAGCAGTACTTC.

The V and J genes are TRBV5-1 and TRBJ1-4; 9 nucleotides line up with TRBD1. Germline V CDR1 and CDR2: SGHRS, YFSETQ. V was clipped by 4 bases and J by 8 bases; unmatched bases: 9. The CDR3 has 15 residues. CDR3 sequence (DNA): TGCGCCAGCAGCACCCTGGACAGGGGAGGGGAAAAACTGTTTTTT. Amino acids: CASSTLDRGGEKLFF. The whole variable domain, remainder taken from reference TRBV5-1 and TRBJ1-4, is KAGVTQTPRYLIKTRGQQVTLSCSPISGHRSVSWYQQTPGQGLQFLFEYFSETQRNKGNFPGRFSGRQFSNSRSEMNVSTLELGDSALYLCASSTLDRGGEKLFFGSGTQLSVL.

The V and J genes are TRBV29-1 and TRBJ2-2; D uncertain. CDR3 size: 12 residues. The germline V and J ends were trimmed by 4 bases and 8 bases, with 11 bases remaining between them. Germline V CDR1 and CDR2: SQVTM, ANQGSEA. The CDR3 protein is CSVGFPMGELFF. CDR3 in DNA: TGCAGCGTTGGATTTCCGATGGGGGAGCTGTTTTTT.

This clone has just a few counts. The V call is TRBV2, the J call TRBJ2-3, with 9 bases lining up with TRBD2. The CDR3 has 16 residues. CDR1 and CDR2 (germline): SNHLY, FYNNEI. The ends lost 3 bases at V and 5 bases at J; junction bases unmatched: 9. This chain's CDR3 is CASSDGASGAIDTQYF. CDR3 nucleotides: TGTGCCAGCAGTGATGGGGCTAGCGGGGCAATAGATACGCAGTATTTT.

The chain employs TRBV9 and TRBJ2-2; possible D gene TRBD1, 5 bases. V lost 1 base to trimming and J lost 1 base, with 14 bases between them. Germline V CDR1 and CDR2: SGDLS, YYNGEE. CDR3 size: 17 residues. In nucleotides, the CDR3 is TGTGCCAGCAGCGTACAGGGTGCCCCGAGGAACACCGGGGAGCTGTTTTTT. This codes for CASSVQGAPRNTGELFF. Looking up the rest from reference TRBV9 and TRBJ2-2 gives the full variable domain: DSGVTQTPKHLITATGQRVTLRCSPRSGDLSVYWYQQSLDQGLQFLIQYYNGEERAKGNILERFSAQQFPDLHSELNLSSLELGDSALYFCASSVQGAPRNTGELFFGEGSRLTVL.

This clone appeared once. This sequence joins TRBV6-1 and TRBJ2-3; D may be TRBD1 (6 bases). Germline V CDR1 and CDR2: MNHNS, SASEGT. This CDR3 has 16 amino acids. V lost 4 bases and J 2 bases, leaving 16 bases between the germline ends. The CDR3 spells CASSGAPGQYTDTQYF. For the CDR3, the DNA is TGTGCCAGCAGTGGGGCCCCCGGACAGTACACAGATACGCAGTATTTT.

This sequence joins TRBV30 and TRBJ1-5, with D possibly TRBD1 on 5 matching bases. The CDR3 has 13 residues. V was clipped by 2 bases and J by 7 bases, with 12 bases between them. The germline gives CDR1 GTSNPN, CDR2 SVGIG (reference sequence). The DNA of the CDR3 is TGTGCCTGGAGTTTGGGGGTGTGGCAGCCCCAGCATTTT. This translates into CAWSLGVWQPQHF.

The sample holds a few counts of this clone. The chain has TRBV11-2 and TRBJ2-7, with 7 positions matching TRBD2. CDR1 and CDR2 from the germline V gene are SGHAT and FQNNGV. The J segment lost 6 bases and the V segment lost 7 bases, leaving 6 bases of the junction unmatched. This CDR3 is 12 amino acids long. This chain's CDR3 is CASTLGLGEQYF. The CDR3 DNA reads TGTGCCAGCACCCTCGGACTAGGCGAGCAGTACTTC.

In nucleotides, the CDR3 is TGTGCCAGCTCACCTTCCCCGCCAGGGGGCGAAGTCACCTACGAGCAGTACTTC. This codes for CASSPSPPGGEVTYEQYF. The rearrangement joins TRBV18 to TRBJ2-7, with 8 bases that match TRBD1. The length of the CDR3 is 18 residues. Germline loops: CDR1 KGHSH, CDR2 LQKENI. V was pared by 3 bases and J by 2 bases, with 15 bases of the junction left unmatched.

Only one count was recorded for this clone. This chain uses TRBV29-1 with TRBJ2-5; TRBD2 matches at 10 bases. Trimming took 5 bases from V and 5 from J; bases not matched to a gene: 5. Germline-derived CDR1 and CDR2 are SQVTM and ANQGSEA. This CDR3 is 13 amino acids long. The CDR3 bases are TGCAGCGTTTCGGAACTAGCGGGGGAGACCCAGTACTTC. Translating gives CSVSELAGETQYF.

This clone has a single count. The V and J genes are TRBV6-5 and TRBJ2-7; no clear D gene. CDR1 is MNHEY, CDR2 SVGAGI, per germline. Deletions cut 3 bases from V and 1 base from J, with 7 bases between. The CDR3 is made up of 13 amino acids. CDR3 in amino acids: CASSYSTSYEQYF. The CDR3 coding sequence is TGTGCCAGCAGTTATTCAACTTCCTACGAGCAGTACTTC.

The rearrangement links TRBV9 to TRBJ1-5; D possibly corresponds to TRBD1 (5 bases). The V gene's germline CDR1 is SGDLS and CDR2 YYNGEE. V lost 3 bases and J lost 7, with 11 bases in between. This CDR3 has 13 amino acids. CDR3 DNA: TGTGCCAGCAGCGCCGACAGCTTACAGCCCCAGCATTTT. This codes for CASSADSLQPQHF.

The CDR3 region has the DNA TGTGCCAGTAGGGACATGGGCAGCTCCTACGAGCAGTACTTC. It is translated as CASRDMGSSYEQYF. V and J are TRBV19 and TRBJ2-7; D is possibly TRBD1 (5 bases). Trimming shortened V by 6 bases and J by 0 bases, and 12 bases separated the two germline ends. The CDR3 is 14 residues long. Per germline, CDR1 LNHDA and CDR2 SQIVND (reference sequence).